What follows are 28 T cell receptor beta chains derived from one specimen sequenced in a study of CD8 T cells in Susac syndrome. cDNA came from 0.5 to 1 ug RNA primed by random hexamers. TCRdb processed the immunoSEQ multiplex PCR reads anew with MiXCR; each CDR3 protein has one entry. This sample has 170,000 or so distinct CDR3 sequences, with around 96% found just once. Sequencing was performed on CD8+ T cells from PBMCs. The receptors stem from a human donor with multiple sclerosis.

The V call is TRBV9, the J call TRBJ2-2; 7 bases align to TRBD2. This CDR3 region has 14 residues. The J segment lost 7 bases and the V segment lost 4 bases, leaving 7 bases of the junction unmatched. Germline assignment: CDR1 SGDLS and CDR2 YYNGEE. CDR3 sequence: CASSPDGGVGELFF. The CDR3 bases are TGTGCCAGCAGCCCCGATGGGGGGGTCGGGGAGCTGTTTTTT.

The V gene is TRBV25-1, the J gene TRBJ2-1, with a possible D match to TRBD2 (6 bases). The germline gives CDR1 MGHDK, CDR2 SYGVNS. V was trimmed by 0 bases and J by 8 bases, leaving 17 bases between them. The CDR3 spans 16 residues. Here the CDR3 reads CASSEYREVEGDEQFF. Here the CDR3 DNA reads TGTGCCAGCAGTGAATATAGAGAGGTGGAGGGCGATGAGCAGTTCTTC. Together with reference TRBV25-1 and TRBJ2-1, the CDR3 gives the full variable domain: EADIYQTPRYLVIGTGKKITLECSQTMGHDKMYWYQQDPGMELHLIHYSYGVNSTEKGDLSSESTVSRIRTEHFPLTLESARPSHTSQYLCASSEYREVEGDEQFFGPGTRLTVL.

The V gene is TRBV4-1, the J gene TRBJ2-3; TRBD2 is a possible D gene (6 bases). Germline V lookup: CDR1 MGHRA, CDR2 YSYEKL. The CDR3 is made up of 16 amino acids. Trimming removed 3 bases at V and 6 bases at J, with 19 bases between. CDR3 coding DNA: TGCGCCAGCAGCCAGTTCCTAGCGTTATTGGGGGATACGCAGTATTTT. It translates to CASSQFLALLGDTQYF.

V is TRBV27 and J is TRBJ2-3; TRBD2 agrees at 14 bases. V lost 2 bases to trimming and J lost 8 bases; unmatched junction nucleotides: 6. Germline V gene lookup returns CDR1 MNHEY and CDR2 SMNVEV (reference sequence). The CDR3 length is 16 residues. The CDR3 loop reads CASSLGTSGRRSTQYF. CDR3 DNA sequence: TGTGCCAGCAGTTTAGGGACTAGCGGGAGAAGGTCTACGCAGTATTTT.

The gene calls are TRBV5-4 and TRBJ2-2; 9 positions agree with TRBD1. The length of the CDR3 is 12 residues. CDR1 is SGHNT, CDR2 YYREEE, per germline (reference sequence). J lost 15 bases, V lost 1 base, and 4 bases had no gene match. CDR3 loop: CASSLTGQGLFF. The CDR3 bases are TGTGCCAGCAGCTTGACTGGACAGGGGTTGTTTTTT.

The chain links TRBV24-1 to TRBJ2-1; D gene uncertain. Germline loops: CDR1 KGHDR, CDR2 SFDVKD. V lost 2 bases and J 5 bases, leaving 6 bases between the germline ends. This CDR3 has 13 residues. The CDR3 spells CATSDWADNEQFF. Written as DNA, the CDR3 is TGTGCCACCAGTGATTGGGCGGACAATGAGCAGTTCTTC.

This chain connects TRBV10-3 to TRBJ2-4, with a weak D call TRBD1 (5 bases). The CDR3 is made up of 17 amino acids. V lost 7 bases and J 1 base, leaving 20 bases between the germline ends. The germline CDR1 and CDR2 sequences are ENHRY and SYGVKD. The CDR3 DNA is TGTGCCATCACCGCCACAGGCCTATTGTGGGCCAAAAACATTCAGTACTTC. It translates to CAITATGLLWAKNIQYF.

This chain links TRBV6-5 with TRBJ1-1; D is uncertain. V dropped 8 bases and J dropped 3 bases, with 10 bases sitting between them. The CDR3 totals 12 residues. From germline, CDR1 is MNHEY and CDR2 SVGAGI. The CDR3 loop reads CASARRYTEAFF. In DNA, the CDR3 is TGTGCCAGCGCCCGACGGTACACTGAAGCTTTCTTT.

CDR3 bases: TGTGCCACCAGCCTCAATTACCTCCGTCACTCGAATACGCAGTATTTT. As protein: CATSLNYLRHSNTQYF. The chain carries TRBV15 and TRBJ2-3; D uncertain. CDR1 is LNHNV and CDR2 is YYDKDF in the germline V gene (reference sequence). V lost 5 bases and J 7 bases, leaving 22 bases between the germline ends. The CDR3 extends over 16 amino acids.

The chain couples TRBV28 to TRBJ2-1, with unresolved D. Germline CDR1 MDHEN, CDR2 SYDVKM. V was clipped by 3 bases and J by 7 bases, with 10 bases between them. This CDR3 contains 13 residues. The CDR3 here is CASSLAGENEQFF. As DNA, the CDR3 is TGTGCCAGCAGTTTGGCAGGAGAGAATGAGCAGTTCTTC.

The chain combines TRBV2 with TRBJ2-7; D gene unclear. V was shortened by 7 bases and J by 5 bases, with 6 bases between the two germline ends. The CDR3 has 10 amino acids. Looked up from germline, CDR1 is SNHLY and CDR2 is FYNNEI. CDR3 residues: CASMSHEQYF. CDR3 nucleotide sequence: TGTGCCAGCATGTCCCACGAGCAGTACTTC. Drawing the rest from reference TRBV2 and TRBJ2-7, the complete variable domain is EPEVTQTPSHQVTQMGQEVILRCVPISNHLYFYWYRQILGQKVEFLVSFYNNEISEKSEIFDDQFSVERPDGSNFTLKIRSTKLEDSAMYFCASMSHEQYFGPGTRLTVT.

The J gene is TRBJ2-1, the V gene TRBV19; D not resolved. The length of the CDR3 is 14 residues. Germline CDR1 is LNHDA and CDR2 is SQIVND (reference sequence). Trimming stripped 1 base from V and 8 bases from J, with 12 bases between. In nucleotides, the CDR3 is TGTGCCAGTAGTATAGGACGCTCCCTCGATGAGCAGTTCTTC. Encoded protein: CASSIGRSLDEQFF.

The rearrangement uses TRBV29-1 and TRBJ2-1, with 7 positions matching TRBD2. Germline V gene sequence: CDR1 SQVTM, CDR2 ANQGSEA. This CDR3 has 17 amino acids. V lost 4 bases and J lost 0; bases outside the gene matches: 12. The CDR3 region has the DNA TGCAGCGTTGTGGCGGGAGATTTCGGCGGCTCCTACAATGAGCAGTTCTTC. Translating gives CSVVAGDFGGSYNEQFF.

The chain joins TRBV27 to TRBJ1-2, with 7 bases fitting TRBD1. CDR1 is MNHEY, CDR2 SMNVEV, per germline (reference sequence). V was pared by 2 bases and J by 4 bases, with 7 bases of the junction left unmatched. The CDR3 totals 15 residues. This CDR3 is CASSLDRALRYGYTF. CDR3 bases: TGTGCCAGCAGTTTAGACAGGGCCCTTCGCTATGGCTACACCTTC.

The rearrangement joins TRBV12-3 or TRBV12-4 to TRBJ1-1; possible D gene TRBD1, 6 bases. V lost 1 base and J 3 bases, leaving 9 bases between the germline ends. The CDR3 is 14 residues long. The CDR3 loop is CASSLVGAYTEAFF. In DNA, the CDR3 is TGTGCCAGCAGTTTAGTGGGGGCGTACACTGAAGCTTTCTTT.

This sequence joins TRBV19 and TRBJ2-1, with TRBD2 as a possible D gene (6 bases). This CDR3 has 15 residues. Germline V lookup: CDR1 LNHDA, CDR2 SQIVND (reference sequence). Trimming removed 3 bases from V and 4 bases from J, with 13 bases in between. As DNA, the CDR3 is TGTGCCAGTAGTATTGCGGGGAACCTATACAATGAGCAGTTCTTC. The encoded protein is CASSIAGNLYNEQFF.

This clonotype was recorded once. The V gene is TRBV19, the J gene TRBJ1-4, with 9 bases aligning to TRBD1. V was clipped by 5 bases and J by 5 bases; unmatched bases: 3. The germline V gene encodes CDR1 LNHDA and CDR2 SQIVND (reference sequence). The CDR3 consists of 14 residues. CDR3 coding DNA: TGTGCCAGTAGTTTCGGGACAGGGAATGAAAAACTGTTTTTT. Residues: CASSFGTGNEKLFF.

The table lists this clonotype with a few counts. This chain joins TRBV19 and TRBJ2-1; maybe TRBD2 (6 bases). Germline loops: CDR1 LNHDA, CDR2 SQIVND (reference sequence). The CDR3 runs to 14 residues. The V gene lost 4 bases and the J gene lost 0 bases, with 7 bases spanning the gap. DNA for the CDR3: TGTGCCAGTAGTAGCGGGAACTCCTACAATGAGCAGTTCTTC. Its protein product is CASSSGNSYNEQFF.

The chain combines TRBV29-1 with TRBJ1-1; D is possibly TRBD1 (5 bases). CDR3 size: 15 residues. The germline gives CDR1 SQVTM, CDR2 ANQGSEA. Trimming stripped 7 bases from V and 3 bases from J, with 21 bases between. In nucleotides, the CDR3 is TGCAGCGCAAGGAAGCCCCCAGGGTCGGACACTGAAGCTTTCTTT. It codes for CSARKPPGSDTEAFF.

The CDR3 is CASNLAGEYQETQYF. DNA of the CDR3: TGTGCCAGCAACCTAGCGGGAGAGTACCAAGAGACCCAGTACTTC. The J gene is TRBJ2-5, the V gene TRBV28; 10 nucleotides align to TRBD2. The J segment lost 0 bases and the V segment lost 7 bases, leaving 5 bases of the junction unmatched. The CDR3 has 15 residues. Germline-derived CDR1 and CDR2 are MDHEN and SYDVKM.

This sequence joins TRBV24-1 and TRBJ2-1, with D hard to call. Germline loops: CDR1 KGHDR, CDR2 SFDVKD. Trimming left V 0 bases short and J 9 bases short, with 8 bases between. The CDR3 loop spans 13 amino acids. CDR3 in amino acids: CATSDLQWGEQFF. The CDR3 DNA sequence: TGTGCCACCAGTGATTTGCAATGGGGTGAGCAGTTCTTC.

The chain has TRBV27 and TRBJ2-5; D is uncertain. CDR3 length: 15 residues. The V and J ends lost 0 bases and 1 base respectively, with 9 bases between them. Germline lookup yields CDR1 MNHEY and CDR2 SMNVEV (reference sequence). The CDR3 reads CASSLSLAFQETQYF. CDR3 DNA sequence: TGTGCCAGCAGTTTATCGCTGGCATTCCAAGAGACCCAGTACTTC.

Concerning this clonotype: At one boundary the junction diverges from the germline segment, which might be a read error. The V and J genes are TRBV27 and TRBJ2-7; D gene uncertain. CDR1 is MNHEY, CDR2 SMNVEV, per germline (reference sequence). This CDR3 contains 15 residues. CDR3 nucleotide sequence: TGTGCCAGCAGTCGGCTGCGGCCCATCTCCGACGAGCAGTACTTC. It specifies CASSRLRPISDEQYF.

This clonotype was detected only once. The chain is built from TRBV30 and TRBJ2-1, with D perhaps TRBD1 (5 bases). Germline-derived CDR1 and CDR2 are GTSNPN and SVGIG (reference sequence). The length of the CDR3 is 16 residues. V was cut by 0 bases and J by 0 bases, with 12 bases left in between. CDR3 loop: CAWSVQVGPSYNEQFF. CDR3 nucleotides: TGTGCCTGGAGTGTACAGGTGGGGCCCTCCTACAATGAGCAGTTCTTC.

The chain recombines TRBV13 with TRBJ1-2; no reliable D call. This CDR3 is 15 amino acids long. Trimming took 1 base from V and 4 from J, leaving 13 bases between them. Germline assignment: CDR1 PRHDT and CDR2 FYEKMQ (reference sequence). The CDR3: CASSLEATGIYGYTF. CDR3 sequence (DNA): TGTGCCAGCAGCTTAGAGGCGACCGGGATCTATGGCTACACCTTC.

This chain uses TRBV11-1 with TRBJ2-7; 11 nucleotides line up with TRBD1. CDR1 is SGHAT and CDR2 is FQDESV in the germline V gene (reference sequence). J gave up 2 bases and V 4 bases, and 19 bases lay outside the gene matches. CDR3 length: 20 residues. CDR3: CASSSQARPGQGANPYEQYF. The CDR3 nucleotides read TGTGCCAGCAGCTCACAGGCCCGCCCCGGACAGGGGGCCAACCCCTACGAGCAGTACTTC. The whole variable domain, filled in from reference TRBV11-1 and TRBJ2-7, reads EAEVAQSPRYKITEKSQAVAFWCDPISGHATLYWYRQILGQGPELLVQFQDESVVDDSQLPKDRFSAERLKGVDSTLKIQPAELGDSAMYLCASSSQARPGQGANPYEQYFGPGTRLTVT.

This rearrangement joins TRBV20-1 to TRBJ1-5, with D perhaps TRBD1 (5 bases). The CDR3 has 15 residues. Trimming removed 3 bases at V and 7 bases at J, with 19 bases between. The V gene's germline CDR1 is DFQATT and CDR2 SNEGSKA (reference sequence). CDR3 protein: CSARVGWSRDQPQHF. As DNA, the CDR3 is TGCAGTGCTAGGGTTGGGTGGTCACGGGACCAGCCCCAGCATTTT.

The rearrangement joins TRBV20-1 to TRBJ2-1; no clear D. The germline V gene encodes CDR1 DFQATT and CDR2 SNEGSKA (reference sequence). V lost 6 bases to trimming and J lost 0 bases, with 12 bases between them. The CDR3 is made up of 14 amino acids. The CDR3 DNA reads as TGCAGTGCGCAACCTTTAAGCTCCTACAATGAGCAGTTCTTC. Translated, it gives CSAQPLSSYNEQFF.